Listed below are T cell receptor beta chains from one sample, sequenced in a study of early T cells in non-severe SARS-CoV-2 infection. MiXCR, applied by TCRdb to the 5' RACE reads, yields one record per CDR3 protein. The data show approximately 45,000 distinct CDR3 sequences, roughly 6.6% seen once. The sequenced sample consisted of whole blood. The receptors were sampled from an adult who was a healthcare worker with PCR-confirmed SARS-CoV-2 infection or an uninfected control (not recorded which). CDR3s include the opening cysteine and the closing phenylalanine or tryptophan. A D gene is named only where the DNA matches it firmly. The size of a clone is reported for some rows only, either as once, few or many, or as a class for expanded clones.

size: many
V: TRBV6-1
D: NA
J: TRBJ2-3
DNA: TGTGCCAGCAGGGTGGCGGCAGCCACAGATACGCAGTATTTT
CDR3: CASRVAAATDTQYF

size: NA
V: TRBV6-2/TRBV6-3
D: NA
J: TRBJ2-1
DNA: TGTGCCAGCAGTTTAGGACTGGATGAGCAGTTCTTC
CDR3: CASSLGLDEQFF

size: NA
V: TRBV30
D: NA
J: TRBJ1-5
DNA: TGTGCCTGGTCCGGGACAATCCATCAGCCCCAGCATTTT
CDR3: CAWSGTIHQPQHF

size: few
V: TRBV6-2/TRBV6-3
D: NA
J: TRBJ2-2
DNA: TGTGCCAGCAGTTACCTAAGGACCGGGGAGCTGTTTTTT
CDR3: CASSYLRTGELFF

size: few
V: TRBV7-2
D: NA
J: TRBJ2-6
DNA: TGTGCCAGCAGCTTATACGGAGGGGGAAGCTCTGGGGCCAACGTCCTGACTTTC
CDR3: CASSLYGGGSSGANVLTF

size: many
V: TRBV11-2
D: NA
J: TRBJ2-7
DNA: TGTGCCAGCAAGCCGAGGGCCCTCTCCTACGAGCAGTACTTC
CDR3: CASKPRALSYEQYF

size: many
V: TRBV19
D: TRBD1
J: TRBJ2-2
DNA: TGTGCCAGTAGTCCTCAGGGACAGGGGACGAGCGGGGAGCTGTTTTTT
CDR3: CASSPQGQGTSGELFF

size: NA
V: TRBV12-3/TRBV12-4
D: NA
J: TRBJ2-1
DNA: TGTGCCAGCAGAGACATTTTCTCCTACAATGAGCAGTTCTTC
CDR3: CASRDIFSYNEQFF

size: few
V: TRBV11-2
D: NA
J: TRBJ2-3
DNA: TGTGCCAGCAGCCCCCCGTCCACAGATACGCAGTATTTT
CDR3: CASSPPSTDTQYF

size: NA
V: TRBV18
D: TRBD1
J: TRBJ2-7
DNA: TGTGCCAGCTCACCACCGACAGGGGAGAGCTCCTACGAGCAGTACTTC
CDR3: CASSPPTGESSYEQYF

size: many
V: TRBV5-6
D: TRBD1
J: TRBJ1-6
DNA: TGTGCCAGCAGCTTTTACAGGGGCGATAATTCACCCCTCCACTTT
CDR3: CASSFYRGDNSPLHF

size: NA
V: TRBV7-2
D: TRBD1
J: TRBJ1-3
DNA: TGTGCCAGCAGCTTAGGACTACAGGGGTCTGGAAACACCATATATTTT
CDR3: CASSLGLQGSGNTIYF

size: many
V: TRBV7-6
D: NA
J: TRBJ2-3
DNA: TGTGCCAGCGGCATTGGGGCACAGGGAGGGGCAGATACGCAGTATTTT
CDR3: CASGIGAQGGADTQYF

size: many
V: TRBV7-9
D: NA
J: TRBJ1-5
DNA: TGTGCCAGCAGCTTATCTCTACCCGGCTATAGCAATCAGCCCCAGCATTTT
CDR3: CASSLSLPGYSNQPQHF

size: many
V: TRBV12-5
D: NA
J: TRBJ2-5
DNA: TGTGCTAGTGGTTTAGGTGGAGATAAGACCCAGTACTTC
CDR3: CASGLGGDKTQYF

size: many
V: TRBV11-2
D: TRBD1
J: TRBJ1-1
DNA: TGTGCCAGCAGCTTAAGGGGCTTTCAGGGGGCATCTGAAGCTTTCTTT
CDR3: CASSLRGFQGASEAFF

size: many
V: TRBV5-6
D: TRBD1
J: TRBJ1-2
DNA: TGTGCCAGCAGCCGGGCCACACAGGGGCACTATGGCTACACCTTC
CDR3: CASSRATQGHYGYTF

size: many
V: TRBV27
D: TRBD2
J: TRBJ2-7
DNA: TGTGCCAGCAACCCAGCGGGGGGCCCCTACGAGCAGTACTTC
CDR3: CASNPAGGPYEQYF

size: many
V: TRBV7-9
D: NA
J: TRBJ1-6
DNA: TGTGCCAGCGCCCCCCACCGGTGGAATTCACCCCTCCACTTT
CDR3: CASAPHRWNSPLHF

size: many
V: TRBV2
D: NA
J: TRBJ1-4
DNA: TGTGCCAGCCGGAACTTCCCCCTGACGAGGGCAGAGGCAACTAATGAAAAACTGTTTTTT
CDR3: CASRNFPLTRAEATNEKLFF

size: many
V: TRBV6-1
D: NA
J: TRBJ2-4
DNA: TGTGCGGCAGCATCAGCATGGGATTTTCCCTGGGGCTGGACCAAAAACATTCAGTACTTC
CDR3: CAAASAWDFPWGWTKNIQYF

size: few
V: TRBV12-3/TRBV12-4
D: NA
J: TRBJ2-3
DNA: TGTGCCAGCAGCTACCAGATCCGACTAGATACGCAGTATTTT
CDR3: CASSYQIRLDTQYF

size: many
V: TRBV11-2
D: NA
J: TRBJ2-5
DNA: TGTGCCAGCAGCTTGCTTCTGGGAGAGACCCAGTACTTC
CDR3: CASSLLLGETQYF

size: many
V: TRBV7-3
D: NA
J: TRBJ2-7
DNA: TGTGCCAGCAGCCCGGACGTAACCTACGAGCAGTACTTC
CDR3: CASSPDVTYEQYF

size: NA
V: TRBV7-6
D: NA
J: TRBJ2-3
DNA: TGTGCCAGCAGCTTAGTCCCGGGGTTGTCAGATACGCAGTATTTT
CDR3: CASSLVPGLSDTQYF

size: few
V: TRBV20-1
D: TRBD1
J: TRBJ1-5
DNA: TGCAGTGCCCAGATTCCGGGACAGGGGAGGAGCAATCAGCCCCAGCATTTT
CDR3: CSAQIPGQGRSNQPQHF

size: few
V: TRBV6-6
D: NA
J: TRBJ1-5
DNA: TGTGCCAGCAGAGTGGCAGGACCAAATCAGCCCCAGCATTTT
CDR3: CASRVAGPNQPQHF

size: few
V: TRBV4-1
D: NA
J: TRBJ2-3
DNA: TGCGCCAGCAGCCATCCCCATAAGCCAGATACGCAGTATTTT
CDR3: CASSHPHKPDTQYF

size: few
V: TRBV12-5
D: TRBD1
J: TRBJ1-2
DNA: TGTGCTAGTGGCCCCGGGACAGCCTTCTATGGCTACACCTTC
CDR3: CASGPGTAFYGYTF

size: NA
V: TRBV6-1
D: NA
J: TRBJ2-3
DNA: TGTGCCAGCAGTGAGGGTCCTAGCACAGATACGCAGTATTTT
CDR3: CASSEGPSTDTQYF

size: NA
V: TRBV29-1
D: TRBD2
J: TRBJ2-5
DNA: TGCAGCGTCGCGGCGGGGGACGGGTCGGAGACCCAGTACTTC
CDR3: CSVAAGDGSETQYF

size: many
V: TRBV7-9
D: TRBD1
J: TRBJ2-7
DNA: TGTGCCAGCAGCCCCAGGGGGCCGAGGTCCTACTACGAGCAGTACTTC
CDR3: CASSPRGPRSYYEQYF

size: few
V: TRBV10-2
D: TRBD2
J: TRBJ2-5
DNA: TGCGCCAGCAGTGATCTCGCGGGGGGGCCTGAGACCCAGTACTTC
CDR3: CASSDLAGGPETQYF

size: NA
V: TRBV7-8
D: TRBD2
J: TRBJ2-7
DNA: TGTGCCAGCAGCTTGGCACATAGCGGGGGAGCTTACGAGCAGTACTTC
CDR3: CASSLAHSGGAYEQYF

size: many
V: TRBV20-1
D: NA
J: TRBJ2-7
DNA: TGCAGTGCTAGTGGCCAGCCCGGAAGGGGGGCCTACGAGCAGTACTTC
CDR3: CSASGQPGRGAYEQYF

size: many
V: TRBV20-1
D: NA
J: TRBJ2-5
DNA: TGCAGTGCTAGAGATAGTCGCGGGGCGGAGACCCAGTACTTC
CDR3: CSARDSRGAETQYF

size: few
V: TRBV20-1
D: NA
J: TRBJ2-2
DNA: TGCAGTGCTAGGCAGGGGAACACCGGGGAGCTGTTTTTT
CDR3: CSARQGNTGELFF

size: few
V: TRBV20-1
D: NA
J: TRBJ1-6
DNA: TGCAGTGTTAGGGGAGCCCTTTTAAATTCACCCCTCCACTTT
CDR3: CSVRGALLNSPLHF

size: many
V: TRBV7-8
D: NA
J: TRBJ1-1
DNA: TGTGCCAGCAGCTTAGCGCACAGGGACAACAAGGCCACTGAAGCTTTCTTT
CDR3: CASSLAHRDNKATEAFF

size: few
V: TRBV5-1
D: NA
J: TRBJ2-7
DNA: TGCGCCAGCACCTCAGGGGGGGCCTACGAGCAGTACTTC
CDR3: CASTSGGAYEQYF

size: few
V: TRBV5-1
D: NA
J: TRBJ1-2
DNA: TGCGCCAGCAGCTTGGACCAGGCCGGTTATGGCTACACCTTC
CDR3: CASSLDQAGYGYTF

size: few
V: TRBV12-3/TRBV12-4
D: NA
J: TRBJ2-3
DNA: TGTGCCAGCAGTTCCCAGAGCACAGATACGCAGTATTTT
CDR3: CASSSQSTDTQYF

size: NA
V: TRBV2
D: NA
J: TRBJ1-4
DNA: TGTGCCAGCAGCCAAGGGGCCGCAACTAATGAAAAACTGTTTTTT
CDR3: CASSQGAATNEKLFF

size: NA
V: TRBV5-5
D: NA
J: TRBJ2-3
DNA: TGTGCCAGCAGCTGGGACGTGGATACGCAGTATTTT
CDR3: CASSWDVDTQYF

size: few
V: TRBV6-2/TRBV6-3
D: NA
J: TRBJ2-3
DNA: TGTGCCAGCAGTTACTCGAACGCAGGGGAGTCAGATACGCAGTATTTT
CDR3: CASSYSNAGESDTQYF

size: NA
V: TRBV19
D: NA
J: TRBJ1-5
DNA: TGTGCCAGTAGCCTGGGGGGGGCGAATCAGCCCCAGCATTTT
CDR3: CASSLGGANQPQHF

size: many
V: TRBV2
D: NA
J: TRBJ1-2
DNA: TGTGCCAGCAGTGAAGCAAGAAAGGCAGTTCTTTTC
CDR3: CASSEARKAVLF

size: NA
V: TRBV7-7
D: NA
J: TRBJ1-1
DNA: TGTGCCAGCAGCTTACTTGGGGGCACTGAAGCTTTCTTT
CDR3: CASSLLGGTEAFF